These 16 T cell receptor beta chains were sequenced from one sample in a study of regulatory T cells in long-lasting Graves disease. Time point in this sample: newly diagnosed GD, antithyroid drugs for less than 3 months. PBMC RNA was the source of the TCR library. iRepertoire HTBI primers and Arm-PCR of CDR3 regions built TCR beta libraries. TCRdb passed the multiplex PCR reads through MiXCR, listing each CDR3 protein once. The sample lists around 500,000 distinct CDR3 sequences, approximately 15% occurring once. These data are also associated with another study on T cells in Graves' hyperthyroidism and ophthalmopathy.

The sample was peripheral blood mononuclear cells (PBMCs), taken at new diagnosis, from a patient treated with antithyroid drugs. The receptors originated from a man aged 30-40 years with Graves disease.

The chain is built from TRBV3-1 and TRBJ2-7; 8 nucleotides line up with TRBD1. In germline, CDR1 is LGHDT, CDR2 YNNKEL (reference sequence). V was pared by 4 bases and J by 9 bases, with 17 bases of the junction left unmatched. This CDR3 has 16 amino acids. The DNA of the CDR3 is TGTGCCAGCAGCCCGACTCAGGGGGCGGCTCCGGAGAGGCAGTACTTC. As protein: CASSPTQGAAPERQYF.

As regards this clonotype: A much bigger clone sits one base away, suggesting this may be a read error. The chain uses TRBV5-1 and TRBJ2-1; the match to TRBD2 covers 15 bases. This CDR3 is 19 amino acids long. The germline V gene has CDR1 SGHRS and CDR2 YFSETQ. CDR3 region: CASSQGLAGGPGSYNGQFF. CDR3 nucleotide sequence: TGCGCCAGCAGCCAAGGACTAGCGGGAGGGCCTGGGTCCTACAATGGGCAGTTCTTC.

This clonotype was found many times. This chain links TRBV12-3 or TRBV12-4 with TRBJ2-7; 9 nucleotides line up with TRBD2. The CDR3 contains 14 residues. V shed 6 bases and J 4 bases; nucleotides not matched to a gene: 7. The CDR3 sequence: CASSPVTSGYEQYF. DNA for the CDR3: TGTGCCAGCAGCCCCGTGACTAGCGGATACGAGCAGTACTTC.

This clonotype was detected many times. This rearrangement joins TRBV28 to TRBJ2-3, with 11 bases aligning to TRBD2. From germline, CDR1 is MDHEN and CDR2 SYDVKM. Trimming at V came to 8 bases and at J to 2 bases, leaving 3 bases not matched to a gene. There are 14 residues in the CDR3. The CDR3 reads CASDSGRDTDTQYF. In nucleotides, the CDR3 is TGTGCCAGCGATAGCGGGAGGGACACAGATACGCAGTATTTT.

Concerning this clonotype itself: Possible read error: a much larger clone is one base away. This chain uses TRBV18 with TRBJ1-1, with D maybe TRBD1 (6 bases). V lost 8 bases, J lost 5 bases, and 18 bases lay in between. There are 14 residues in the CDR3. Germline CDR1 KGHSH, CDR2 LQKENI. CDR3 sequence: CASPHTGFRTEAFF. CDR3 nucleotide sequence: TGTGCCAGCCCACATACAGGGTTTAGGACTGAAGCTTTCTTT.

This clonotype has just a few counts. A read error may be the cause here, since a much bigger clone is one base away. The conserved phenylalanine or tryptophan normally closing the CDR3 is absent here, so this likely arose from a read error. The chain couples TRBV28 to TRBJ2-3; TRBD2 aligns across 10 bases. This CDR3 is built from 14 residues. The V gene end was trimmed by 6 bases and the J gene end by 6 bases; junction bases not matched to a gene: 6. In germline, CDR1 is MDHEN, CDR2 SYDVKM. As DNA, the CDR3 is TGTGCCAGCAGGAGCGGGAGGGACCTGGATACGCAGTATCTT. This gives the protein CASRSGRDLDTQYL.

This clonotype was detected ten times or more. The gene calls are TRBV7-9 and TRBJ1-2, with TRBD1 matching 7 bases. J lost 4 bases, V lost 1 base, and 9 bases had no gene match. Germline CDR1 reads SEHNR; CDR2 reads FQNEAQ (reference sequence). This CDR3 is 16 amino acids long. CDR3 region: CASSLEDRAYAYGYTF. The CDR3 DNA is TGTGCCAGCAGCTTAGAAGACAGGGCGTATGCCTATGGCTACACCTTC.

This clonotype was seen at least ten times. The CDR3 DNA sequence: TGCAGTGCTAGAAGTTTTGGAGCGAACACTGAAGCTTTCTTT. Translation: CSARSFGANTEAFF. V is TRBV20-1 and J is TRBJ1-1; no clear D gene. The CDR3 has 14 residues. Trimming left V 2 bases short and J 1 base short, with 11 bases between. Germline-derived CDR1 and CDR2 are DFQATT and SNEGSKA (reference sequence).

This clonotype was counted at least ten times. CDR3 sequence (DNA): TGTGCCAGCAGTTGGAGCGGGAGCTCCTACAATGAGCAGTTCTTC. It codes for CASSWSGSSYNEQFF. V is TRBV27 and J is TRBJ2-1; 8 bases are a match to TRBD2. With V trimmed by 4 bases and J by 0 bases, 2 bases remained unmatched. The germline CDR1 and CDR2 sequences are MNHEY and SMNVEV (reference sequence). The CDR3 is 15 amino acids.

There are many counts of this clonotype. CDR3 DNA: TGTGCCAGCAGCTCTGCCGGTTGGTACGAGCAGTACTTC. As protein: CASSSAGWYEQYF. The genes are TRBV11-2 and TRBJ2-7; D is unresolved. V was trimmed by 4 bases and J by 4 bases, leaving 11 bases between them. Germline values: CDR1 SGHAT, CDR2 FQNNGV. The CDR3 totals 13 residues.

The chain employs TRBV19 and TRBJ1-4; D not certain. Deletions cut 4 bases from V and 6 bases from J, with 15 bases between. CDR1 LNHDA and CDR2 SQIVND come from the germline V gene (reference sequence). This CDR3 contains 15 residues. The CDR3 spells CASSTPGVADEKLFF. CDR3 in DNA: TGTGCCAGTAGTACCCCCGGGGTAGCGGATGAAAAACTGTTTTTT.

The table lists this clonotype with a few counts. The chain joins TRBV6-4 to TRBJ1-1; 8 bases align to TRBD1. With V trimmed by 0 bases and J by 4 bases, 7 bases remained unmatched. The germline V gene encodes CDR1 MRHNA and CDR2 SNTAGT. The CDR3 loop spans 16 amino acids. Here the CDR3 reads CASSDSKRTGSTEAFF. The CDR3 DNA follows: TGTGCCAGCAGTGACTCGAAAAGGACAGGGAGCACTGAAGCTTTCTTT.

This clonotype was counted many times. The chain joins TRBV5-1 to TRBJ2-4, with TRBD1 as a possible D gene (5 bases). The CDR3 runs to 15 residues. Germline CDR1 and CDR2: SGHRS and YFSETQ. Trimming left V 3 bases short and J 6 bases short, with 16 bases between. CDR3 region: CASSSPEGRANIQYF. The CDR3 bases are TGCGCCAGCAGCTCCCCCGAAGGCAGGGCAAACATTCAGTACTTC.

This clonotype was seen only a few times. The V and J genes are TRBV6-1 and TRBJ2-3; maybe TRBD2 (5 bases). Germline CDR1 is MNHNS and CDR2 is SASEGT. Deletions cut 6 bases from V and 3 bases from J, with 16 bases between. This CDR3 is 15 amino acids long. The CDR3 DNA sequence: TGTGCCAGCAGCCCCCCCTTTAGGGAGACAGATACGCAGTATTTT. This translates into CASSPPFRETDTQYF.

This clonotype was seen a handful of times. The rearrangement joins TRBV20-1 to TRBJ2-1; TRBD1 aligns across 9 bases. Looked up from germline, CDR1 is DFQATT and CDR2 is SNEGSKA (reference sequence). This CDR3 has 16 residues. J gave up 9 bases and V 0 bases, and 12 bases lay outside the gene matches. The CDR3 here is CSARDPDRGFFGEQFF. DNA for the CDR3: TGCAGTGCTAGAGACCCCGACAGGGGGTTTTTTGGTGAGCAGTTCTTC.

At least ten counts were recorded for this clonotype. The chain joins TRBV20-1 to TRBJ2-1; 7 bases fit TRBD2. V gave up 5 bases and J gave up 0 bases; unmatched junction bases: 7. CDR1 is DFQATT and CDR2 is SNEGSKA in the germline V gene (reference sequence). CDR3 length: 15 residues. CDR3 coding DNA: TGCAGTGCTGAAAGCGGGGCCGGCTCCTACAATGAGCAGTTCTTC. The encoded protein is CSAESGAGSYNEQFF.